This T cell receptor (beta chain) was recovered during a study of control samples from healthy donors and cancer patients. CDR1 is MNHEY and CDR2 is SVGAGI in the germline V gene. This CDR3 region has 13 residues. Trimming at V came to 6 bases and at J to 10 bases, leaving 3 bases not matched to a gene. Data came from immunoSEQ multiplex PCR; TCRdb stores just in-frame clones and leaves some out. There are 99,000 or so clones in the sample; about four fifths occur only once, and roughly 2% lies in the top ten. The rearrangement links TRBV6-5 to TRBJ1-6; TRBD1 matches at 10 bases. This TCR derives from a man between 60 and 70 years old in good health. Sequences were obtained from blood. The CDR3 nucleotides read TGTGCCAGCAGGACAGGGGGCTGGTCACCCCTCCACTTT. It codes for CASRTGGWSPLHF.